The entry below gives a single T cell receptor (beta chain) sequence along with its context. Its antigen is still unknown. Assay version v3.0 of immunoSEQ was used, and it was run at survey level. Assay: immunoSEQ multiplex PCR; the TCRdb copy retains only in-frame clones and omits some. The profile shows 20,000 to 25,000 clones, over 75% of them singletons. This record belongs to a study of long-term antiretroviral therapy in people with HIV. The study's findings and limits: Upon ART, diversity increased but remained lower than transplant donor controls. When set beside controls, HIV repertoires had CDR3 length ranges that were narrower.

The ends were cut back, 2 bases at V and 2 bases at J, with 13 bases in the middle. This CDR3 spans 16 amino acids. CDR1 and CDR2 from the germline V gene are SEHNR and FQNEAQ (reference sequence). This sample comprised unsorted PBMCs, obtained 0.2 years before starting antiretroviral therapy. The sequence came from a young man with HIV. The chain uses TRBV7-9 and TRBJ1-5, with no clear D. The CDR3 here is CASSLIVGTGNQPQHF. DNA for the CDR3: TGTGCCAGCAGCTTAATTGTGGGAACGGGCAATCAGCCCCAGCATTTT. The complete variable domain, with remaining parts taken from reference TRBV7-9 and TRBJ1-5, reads DTGVSQNPRHKITKRGQNVTFRCDPISEHNRLYWYRQTLGQGPEFLTYFQNEAQLEKSRLLSDRFSAERPKGSFSTLEIQRTEQGDSAMYLCASSLIVGTGNQPQHFGDGTRLSIL.